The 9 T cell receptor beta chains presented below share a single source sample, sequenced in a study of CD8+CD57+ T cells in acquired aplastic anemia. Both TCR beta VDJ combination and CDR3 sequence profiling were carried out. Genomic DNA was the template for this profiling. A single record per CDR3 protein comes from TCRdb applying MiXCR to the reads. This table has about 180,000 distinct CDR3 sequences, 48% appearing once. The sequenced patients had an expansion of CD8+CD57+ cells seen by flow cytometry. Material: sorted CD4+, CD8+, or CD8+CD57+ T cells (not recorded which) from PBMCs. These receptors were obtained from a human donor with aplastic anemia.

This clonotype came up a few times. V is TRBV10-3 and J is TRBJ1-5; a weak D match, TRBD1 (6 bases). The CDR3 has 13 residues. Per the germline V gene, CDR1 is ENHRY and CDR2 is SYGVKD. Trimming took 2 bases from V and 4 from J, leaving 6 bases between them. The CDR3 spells CAISEGQNQPQHF. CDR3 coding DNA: TGTGCCATCAGTGAGGGACAGAATCAGCCCCAGCATTTT.

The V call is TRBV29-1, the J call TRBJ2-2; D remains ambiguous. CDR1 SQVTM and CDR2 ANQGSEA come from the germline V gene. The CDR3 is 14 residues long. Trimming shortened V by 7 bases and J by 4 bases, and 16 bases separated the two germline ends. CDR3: CSALSSVSTGELFF. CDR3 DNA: TGCAGCGCCCTTTCTAGTGTGAGCACCGGGGAGCTGTTTTTT.

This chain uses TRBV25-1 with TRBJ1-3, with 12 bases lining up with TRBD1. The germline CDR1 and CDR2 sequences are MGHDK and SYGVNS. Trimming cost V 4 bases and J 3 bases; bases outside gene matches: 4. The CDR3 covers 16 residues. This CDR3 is CASSGGTGGIGNTIYF. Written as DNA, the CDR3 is TGTGCCAGCAGTGGGGGGACAGGGGGCATTGGAAACACCATATATTTT.

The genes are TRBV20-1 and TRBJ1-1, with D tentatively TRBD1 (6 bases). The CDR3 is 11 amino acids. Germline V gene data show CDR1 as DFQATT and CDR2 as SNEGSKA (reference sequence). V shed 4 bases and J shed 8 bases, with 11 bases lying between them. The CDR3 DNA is TGCAGTGCTATGGGAACAGGGGAAGCTTTCTTT. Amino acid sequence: CSAMGTGEAFF.

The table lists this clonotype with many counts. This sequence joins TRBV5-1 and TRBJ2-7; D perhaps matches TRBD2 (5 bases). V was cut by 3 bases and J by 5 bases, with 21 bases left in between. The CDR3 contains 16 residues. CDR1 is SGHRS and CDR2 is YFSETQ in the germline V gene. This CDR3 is CASSSTLGAGGDEQYF. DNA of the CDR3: TGCGCCAGCAGCTCGACCCTGGGAGCAGGCGGCGACGAGCAGTACTTC.

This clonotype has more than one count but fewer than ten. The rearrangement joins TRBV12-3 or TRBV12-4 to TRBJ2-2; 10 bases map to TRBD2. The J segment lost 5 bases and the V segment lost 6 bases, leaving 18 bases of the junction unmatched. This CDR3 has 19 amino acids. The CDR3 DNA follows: TGTGCCAGCAGATCTACCGGACTAGCGGCGGGAGGGTTTACCGGGGAGCTGTTTTTT. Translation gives CASRSTGLAAGGFTGELFF.

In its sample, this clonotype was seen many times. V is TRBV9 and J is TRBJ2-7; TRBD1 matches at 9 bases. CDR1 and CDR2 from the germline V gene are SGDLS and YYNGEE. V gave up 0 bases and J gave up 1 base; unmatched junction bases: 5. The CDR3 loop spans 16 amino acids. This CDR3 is CASSVAAGTGSYEQYF. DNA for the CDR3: TGTGCCAGCAGCGTAGCGGCCGGGACAGGGTCCTACGAGCAGTACTTC.

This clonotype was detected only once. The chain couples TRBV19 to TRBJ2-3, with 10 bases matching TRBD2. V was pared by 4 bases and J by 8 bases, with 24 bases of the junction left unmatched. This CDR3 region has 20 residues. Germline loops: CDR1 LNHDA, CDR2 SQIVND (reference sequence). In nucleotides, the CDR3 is TGTGCCAGTAGTACCACCCTCGGGGGACTAGCGACGATAACGGGGGGTACGCAGTATTTT. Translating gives CASSTTLGGLATITGGTQYF.

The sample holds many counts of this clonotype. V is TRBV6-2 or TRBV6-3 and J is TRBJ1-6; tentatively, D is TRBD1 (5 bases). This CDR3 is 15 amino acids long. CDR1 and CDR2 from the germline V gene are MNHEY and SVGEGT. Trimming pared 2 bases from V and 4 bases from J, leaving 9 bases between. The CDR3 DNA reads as TGTGCCAGCAGTTACCCAAGGGGTTATAATTCACCCCTCCACTTT. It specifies CASSYPRGYNSPLHF.